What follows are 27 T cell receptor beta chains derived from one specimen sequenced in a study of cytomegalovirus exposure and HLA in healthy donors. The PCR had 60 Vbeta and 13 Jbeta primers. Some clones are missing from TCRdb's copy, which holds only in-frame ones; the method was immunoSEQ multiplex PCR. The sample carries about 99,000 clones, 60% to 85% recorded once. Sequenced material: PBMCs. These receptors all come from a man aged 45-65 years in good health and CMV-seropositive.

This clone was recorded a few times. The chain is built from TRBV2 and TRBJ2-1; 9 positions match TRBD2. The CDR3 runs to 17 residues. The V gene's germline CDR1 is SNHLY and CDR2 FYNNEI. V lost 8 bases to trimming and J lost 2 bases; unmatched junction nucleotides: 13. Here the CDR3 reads CASQAQAGGLPYNEQFF. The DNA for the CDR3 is TGTGCCAGCCAAGCCCAGGCGGGAGGGCTTCCCTACAATGAGCAGTTCTTC.

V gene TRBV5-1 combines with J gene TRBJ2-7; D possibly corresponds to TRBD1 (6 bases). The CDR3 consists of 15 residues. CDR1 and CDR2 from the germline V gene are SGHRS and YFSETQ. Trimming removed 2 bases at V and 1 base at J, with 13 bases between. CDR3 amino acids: CASSFLGGQSYEQYF. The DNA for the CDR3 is TGCGCCAGCAGCTTCCTGGGCGGACAGTCCTACGAGCAGTACTTC. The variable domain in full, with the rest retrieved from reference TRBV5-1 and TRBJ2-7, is KAGVTQTPRYLIKTRGQQVTLSCSPISGHRSVSWYQQTPGQGLQFLFEYFSETQRNKGNFPGRFSGRQFSNSRSEMNVSTLELGDSALYLCASSFLGGQSYEQYFGPGTRLTVT.

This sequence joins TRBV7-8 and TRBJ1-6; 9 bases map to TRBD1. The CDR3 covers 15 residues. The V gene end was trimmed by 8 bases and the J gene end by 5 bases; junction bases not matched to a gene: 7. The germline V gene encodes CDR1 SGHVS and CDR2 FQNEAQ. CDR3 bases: TGTGCCAGCTCAATCCGGGACAGGGATAATTCACCCCTCCACTTT. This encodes CASSIRDRDNSPLHF.

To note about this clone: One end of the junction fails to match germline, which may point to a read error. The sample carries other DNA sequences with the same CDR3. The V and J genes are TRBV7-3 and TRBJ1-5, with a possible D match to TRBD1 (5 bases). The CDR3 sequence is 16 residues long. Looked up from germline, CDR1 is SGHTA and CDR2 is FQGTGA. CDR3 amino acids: CASSFRGGRVNQPQHF. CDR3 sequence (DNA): TGCGCCAGCAGCTTTCGGGGGGGTCGGGTCAATCAGCCCCAGCATTTT.

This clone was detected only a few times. The CDR3 reads CASSFRGQKNEKLFF. The DNA of the CDR3 is TGTGCCAGCAGTTTTCGCGGACAGAAGAATGAAAAACTGTTTTTT. V and J are TRBV28 and TRBJ1-4; TRBD1 is a possible D gene (6 bases). In germline, CDR1 is MDHEN, CDR2 SYDVKM. Between the trimmed V and J ends, which lost 3 bases and 5 bases, there was a span of 13 bases. The CDR3 loop spans 15 amino acids.

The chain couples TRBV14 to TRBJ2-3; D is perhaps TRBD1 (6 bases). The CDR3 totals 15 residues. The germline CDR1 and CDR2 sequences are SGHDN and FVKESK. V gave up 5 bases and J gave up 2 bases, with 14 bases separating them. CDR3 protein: CASSLPGHNTDTQYF. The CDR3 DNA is TGTGCCAGCAGCTTACCGGGACACAACACAGATACGCAGTATTTT.

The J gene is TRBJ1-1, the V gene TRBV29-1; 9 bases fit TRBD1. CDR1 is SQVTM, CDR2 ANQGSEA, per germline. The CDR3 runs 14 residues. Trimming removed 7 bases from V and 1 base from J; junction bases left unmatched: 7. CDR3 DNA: TGCAGCGCCCCCGGGACAGGGTCGAACACTGAAGCTTTCTTT. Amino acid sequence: CSAPGTGSNTEAFF.

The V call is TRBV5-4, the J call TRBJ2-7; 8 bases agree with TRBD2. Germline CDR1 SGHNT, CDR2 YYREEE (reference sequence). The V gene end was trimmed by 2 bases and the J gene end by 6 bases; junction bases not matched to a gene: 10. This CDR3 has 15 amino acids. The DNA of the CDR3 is TGTGCCAGCAGCTTCCCAGCGGGAGAAACCAGCGAGCAGTACTTC. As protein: CASSFPAGETSEQYF.

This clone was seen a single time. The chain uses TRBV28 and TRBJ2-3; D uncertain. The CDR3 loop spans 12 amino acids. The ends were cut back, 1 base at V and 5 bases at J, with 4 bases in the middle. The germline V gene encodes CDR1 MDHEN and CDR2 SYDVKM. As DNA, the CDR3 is TGTGCCAGCAGTTTATCAGAAGATACGCAGTATTTT. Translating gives CASSLSEDTQYF.

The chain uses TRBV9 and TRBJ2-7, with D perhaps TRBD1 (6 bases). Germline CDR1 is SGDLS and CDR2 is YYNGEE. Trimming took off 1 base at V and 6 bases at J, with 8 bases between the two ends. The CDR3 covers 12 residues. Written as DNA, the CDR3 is TGTGCCAGCAGCGTACTAGGGGGCGAGCAGTACTTC. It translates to CASSVLGGEQYF.

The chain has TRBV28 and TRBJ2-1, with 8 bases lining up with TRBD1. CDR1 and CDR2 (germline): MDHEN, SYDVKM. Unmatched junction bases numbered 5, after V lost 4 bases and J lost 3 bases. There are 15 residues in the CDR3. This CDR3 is CASSSTGANYNEQFF. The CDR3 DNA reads TGTGCCAGCAGTTCGACAGGGGCGAACTACAATGAGCAGTTCTTC.

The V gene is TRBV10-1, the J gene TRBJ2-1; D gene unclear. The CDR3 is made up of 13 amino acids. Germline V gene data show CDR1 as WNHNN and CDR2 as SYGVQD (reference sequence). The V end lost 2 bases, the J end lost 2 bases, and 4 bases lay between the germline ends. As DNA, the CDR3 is TGCGCCAGCAGTGAGCATGCCTACAATGAGCAGTTCTTC. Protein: CASSEHAYNEQFF.

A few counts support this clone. CDR3 bases: TGTGCCAGCAGTGACGCAAGCGGGAGGGTATGGGACACCGGGGAGCTGTTTTTT. Protein sequence: CASSDASGRVWDTGELFF. This rearrangement joins TRBV7-2 to TRBJ2-2; 10 bases align to TRBD2. The ends lost 6 bases at V and 3 bases at J; junction bases unmatched: 13. CDR1 is SGHTA, CDR2 FQGNSA, per germline. CDR3 length equals 18 residues.

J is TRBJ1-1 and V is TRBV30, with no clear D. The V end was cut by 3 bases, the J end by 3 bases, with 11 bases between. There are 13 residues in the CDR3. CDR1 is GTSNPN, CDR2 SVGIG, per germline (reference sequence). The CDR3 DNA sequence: TGTGCCTGGAGCGGGTTAGCATACACTGAAGCTTTCTTT. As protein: CAWSGLAYTEAFF.

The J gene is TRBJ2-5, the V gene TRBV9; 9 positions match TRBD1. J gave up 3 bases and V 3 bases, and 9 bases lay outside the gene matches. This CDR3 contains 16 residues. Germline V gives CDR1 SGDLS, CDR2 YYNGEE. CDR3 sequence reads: CASSGPGQGPKETQYF. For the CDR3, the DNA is TGTGCCAGCAGCGGACCGGGACAGGGTCCAAAAGAGACCCAGTACTTC.

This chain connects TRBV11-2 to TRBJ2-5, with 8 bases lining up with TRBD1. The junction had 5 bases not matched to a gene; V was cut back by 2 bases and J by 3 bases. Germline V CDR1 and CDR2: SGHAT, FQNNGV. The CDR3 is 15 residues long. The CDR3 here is CASSLWDRNEETQYF. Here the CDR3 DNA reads TGTGCCAGCAGCTTATGGGACAGGAACGAAGAGACCCAGTACTTC.

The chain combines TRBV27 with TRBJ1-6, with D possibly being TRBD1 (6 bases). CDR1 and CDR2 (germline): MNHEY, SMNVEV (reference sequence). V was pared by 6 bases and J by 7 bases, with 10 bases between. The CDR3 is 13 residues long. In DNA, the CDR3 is TGTGCCAGCAGGCAGGGGTTGAATTCACCCCTCCACTTT. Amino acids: CASRQGLNSPLHF.

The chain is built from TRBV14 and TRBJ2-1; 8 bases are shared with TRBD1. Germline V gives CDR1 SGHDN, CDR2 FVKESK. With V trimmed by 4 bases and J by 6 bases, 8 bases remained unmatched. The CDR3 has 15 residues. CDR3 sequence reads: CASSRTRTGPNEQFF. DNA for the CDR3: TGTGCCAGCAGCCGGACGAGGACAGGGCCCAATGAGCAGTTCTTC.

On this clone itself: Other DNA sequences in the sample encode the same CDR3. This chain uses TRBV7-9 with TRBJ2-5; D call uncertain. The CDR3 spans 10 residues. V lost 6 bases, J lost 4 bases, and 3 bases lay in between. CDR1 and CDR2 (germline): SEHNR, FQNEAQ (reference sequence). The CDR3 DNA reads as TGTGCCAGCAGTAGAGAGACCCAGTACTTC. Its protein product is CASSRETQYF.

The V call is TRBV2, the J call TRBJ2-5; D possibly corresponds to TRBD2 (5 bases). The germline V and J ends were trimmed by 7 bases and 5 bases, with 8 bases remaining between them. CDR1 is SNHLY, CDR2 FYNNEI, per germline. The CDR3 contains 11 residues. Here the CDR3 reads CASTERETQYF. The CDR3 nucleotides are TGTGCCAGCACTGAGCGGGAGACCCAGTACTTC. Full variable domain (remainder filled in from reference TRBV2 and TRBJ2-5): EPEVTQTPSHQVTQMGQEVILRCVPISNHLYFYWYRQILGQKVEFLVSFYNNEISEKSEIFDDQFSVERPDGSNFTLKIRSTKLEDSAMYFCASTERETQYFGPGTRLLVL.

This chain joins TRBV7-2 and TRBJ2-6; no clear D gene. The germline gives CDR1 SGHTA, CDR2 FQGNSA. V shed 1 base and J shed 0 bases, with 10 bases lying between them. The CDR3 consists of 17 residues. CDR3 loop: CASSLGLPLSGANVLTF. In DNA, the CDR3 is TGTGCCAGCAGCTTAGGACTCCCCCTCTCTGGGGCCAACGTCCTGACTTTC.

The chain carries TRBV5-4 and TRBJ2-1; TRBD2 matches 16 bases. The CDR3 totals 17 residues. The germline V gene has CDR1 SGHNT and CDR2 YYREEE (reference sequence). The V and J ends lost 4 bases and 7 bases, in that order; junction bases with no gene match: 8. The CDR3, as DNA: TGTGCCAGCAGCCCGGGGACTAGCGGGAGGGCGGGGAATGAGCAGTTCTTC. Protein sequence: CASSPGTSGRAGNEQFF.

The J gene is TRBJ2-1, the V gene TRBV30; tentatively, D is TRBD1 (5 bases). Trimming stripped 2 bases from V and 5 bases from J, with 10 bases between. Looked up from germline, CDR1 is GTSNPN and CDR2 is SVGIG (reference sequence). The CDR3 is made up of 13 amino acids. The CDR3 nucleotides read TGTGCCTGGAGTAGGGGCAGGAACAATGAGCAGTTCTTC. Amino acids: CAWSRGRNNEQFF.

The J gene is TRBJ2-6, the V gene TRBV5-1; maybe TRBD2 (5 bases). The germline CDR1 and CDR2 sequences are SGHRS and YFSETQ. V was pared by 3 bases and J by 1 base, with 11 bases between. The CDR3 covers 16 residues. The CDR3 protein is CASSWTRGSGANVLTF. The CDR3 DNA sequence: TGCGCCAGCAGCTGGACTCGGGGTTCTGGGGCCAACGTCCTGACTTTC. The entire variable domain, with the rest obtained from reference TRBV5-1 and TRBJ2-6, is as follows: KAGVTQTPRYLIKTRGQQVTLSCSPISGHRSVSWYQQTPGQGLQFLFEYFSETQRNKGNFPGRFSGRQFSNSRSEMNVSTLELGDSALYLCASSWTRGSGANVLTFGAGSRLTVL.

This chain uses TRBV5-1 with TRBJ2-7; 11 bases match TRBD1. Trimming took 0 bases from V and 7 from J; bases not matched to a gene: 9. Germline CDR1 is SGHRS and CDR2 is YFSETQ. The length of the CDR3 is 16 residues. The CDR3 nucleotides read TGCGCCAGCAGCTTGGCCTTCGGACAGGGGGCCGTAGAGCAGTACTTC. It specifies CASSLAFGQGAVEQYF. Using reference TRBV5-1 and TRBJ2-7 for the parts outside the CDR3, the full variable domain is KAGVTQTPRYLIKTRGQQVTLSCSPISGHRSVSWYQQTPGQGLQFLFEYFSETQRNKGNFPGRFSGRQFSNSRSEMNVSTLELGDSALYLCASSLAFGQGAVEQYFGPGTRLTVT.

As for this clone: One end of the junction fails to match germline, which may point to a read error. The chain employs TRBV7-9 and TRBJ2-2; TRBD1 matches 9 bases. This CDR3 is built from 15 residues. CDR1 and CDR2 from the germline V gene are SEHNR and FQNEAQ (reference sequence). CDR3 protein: CSSSLRDRVTGELFF. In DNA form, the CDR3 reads TGTTCCAGCAGCCTCCGGGACAGGGTCACCGGGGAGCTGTTTTTT.

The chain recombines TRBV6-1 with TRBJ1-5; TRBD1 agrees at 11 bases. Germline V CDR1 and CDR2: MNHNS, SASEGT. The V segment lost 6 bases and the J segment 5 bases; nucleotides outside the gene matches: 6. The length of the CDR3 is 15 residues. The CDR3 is CASSPGQGAYQPQHF. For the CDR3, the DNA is TGTGCCAGCAGCCCAGGACAGGGGGCCTATCAGCCCCAGCATTTT.